A selection of T cell receptor beta chains follows, all from one sample in a study of cytotoxic CD8 clonotypes in ibrutinib-treated CLL. The repertoire was sequenced with immunoSEQ multiplex PCR; TCRdb's copy has only in-frame clones and lacks some. The repertoire holds roughly 110,000 clones, with more than 55% as singletons. The sequences come from PBMCs, collected after 24 months of ibrutinib treatment. The receptor set was obtained from a human donor with chronic lymphocytic leukemia. Each CDR3 is given without its conserved first and last residue.

CDR3 length	J gene	V gene	CDR3 protein
10	TRBJ1-2	TRBV6-6	ASSPQGRGYT
14	TRBJ2-1	TRBV5-1	ASSLALDSSYNEQF
13	TRBJ2-7	TRBV29-1	SVGTGSIGPYEQY
13	TRBJ1-5	TRBV7-2	ASSLEGGSNQPQH
14	TRBJ2-2	TRBV29-1	SVSISGTRGTGELF
13	TRBJ2-7	TRBV9	ASSVAGQERGEQY
13	TRBJ2-7	TRBV7-3	ASSLNGQGAYEQY
15	TRBJ1-2	TRBV7-9	ASSSTRAEQVDYGYT
9	TRBJ2-3	TRBV10-3	AISEPDTQY
10	TRBJ2-3	TRBV7-2	ASSSDFDTQY
14	TRBJ2-1	TRBV7-6	ASSPSGGDLYNEQF
12	TRBJ2-7	TRBV30	AWNTGQSSYEQY
14	TRBJ1-5	TRBV19	ASSIVGQGAGQPQH
14	TRBJ2-7	TRBV6-5	ASSYGGAGGSYEQY
11	TRBJ1-2	TRBV6-6	ASSYEGNYGYT
13	TRBJ1-5	TRBV4-1	ASSQEGGGNQPQH
11	TRBJ1-2	TRBV6-6	ASVRGINYGYT
13	TRBJ2-7	TRBV28	ASSPVDRDAYEQY
13	TRBJ2-2	TRBV6-5	ASGTGTGTTGELF
12	TRBJ2-7	TRBV6-5	ASSYSRFSYEQY
13	TRBJ1-5	TRBV6-1	ASSEQGYSNQPQH
11	TRBJ2-7	TRBV7-3	ASSPAGSYEQY
14	TRBJ1-2	TRBV5-6	ASSLNGDDIRYGYT
10	TRBJ2-4	TRBV28	ASRSSWGIQY
13	TRBJ1-1	TRBV7-7	ASSPLQIFNTEAF
12	TRBJ1-1	TRBV6-4	ASSDKAKGTEAF
15	TRBJ2-6	TRBV4-3	ASSQDRAHSGANVLT
14	TRBJ1-1	TRBV5-5	ASSRDVRLDVTEAF
11	TRBJ1-5	TRBV15	ATSRTTPSAQH
11	TRBJ2-5	TRBV7-3	ASSFGRQETQY
12	TRBJ2-5	TRBV15	ATSSGQYQETQY
13	TRBJ2-7	TRBV15	ATSRASGVSYEQY
12	TRBJ2-2	TRBV7-7	ASSSTGSSGELF
12	TRBJ1-2	TRBV28	ASSLAQGSYGYT
11	TRBJ1-1	TRBV18	ASSPGQNTEAF
13	TRBJ1-2	TRBV5-6	ASSPLDRDSYGYT
14	TRBJ1-5	TRBV10-1	ASSDTDRRTSQPQH
12	TRBJ2-7	TRBV9	ASSARGRPYEQY
11	TRBJ1-1	TRBV7-2	ASSFERNTEAF
13	TRBJ1-5	TRBV7-2	ASSLAREGYQPQH
13	TRBJ1-6	TRBV6-6	ATKSAGTNNSPLH
11	TRBJ1-5	TRBV29-1	SVARGLGQPQH
11	TRBJ2-1	TRBV10-3	AIGPGPYNEQF
13	TRBJ2-3	TRBV5-1	ASSFGDRASDTQY
13	TRBJ1-4	TRBV30	AWSPGQGEREKLF
9	TRBJ2-5	TRBV20-1	SGGAGETQY
14	TRBJ2-1	TRBV7-6	ASSLLAGSGSNEQF
14	TRBJ1-5	TRBV9	ASAPGQGVSNQPQH
9	TRBJ2-7	TRBV20-1	SARPSYEQY
12	TRBJ1-5	TRBV11-1	ASSRGYDGQPQH